The TCR beta chain under discussion was sequenced for a study of radiotherapy plus CTLA-4 blockade in lung cancer. Looking at the study overall: Objective responses arose in about 17% of patients, and 25% to 35% experienced disease control.

Focal radiation and CTLA-4 blockade (ipilimumab) were tested in chemo-refractory metastatic non-small-cell lung cancer patients. The protocol was immunoSEQ multiplex PCR, while the TCRdb copy is restricted to in-frame clones and leaves out a portion. The top ten hold about 23% of the sample, which has 35,000 to 45,000 clones, less than 75% seen once. Findings and caveats of the study: With interferon-beta, early dynamics of blood T cell clones were reported to best predict response. Peripheral blood showed expansion of tumor-derived TCR clones after radiotherapy and ipilimumab.

Germline lookup yields CDR1 SGHAT and CDR2 FQNNGV. V lost 8 bases to trimming and J lost 2 bases, with 13 bases between them. The length of the CDR3 is 14 residues. For this clone: Antigen specificity is unknown.

The V and J genes are TRBV11-2 and TRBJ1-3, with D perhaps matching TRBD1 (5 bases). The input for sequencing was peripheral blood, taken from a patient treated with radiotherapy plus ipilimumab. This receptor was taken from a human donor with non-small cell lung cancer who had a partial response to radiotherapy plus ipilimumab. CDR3: CASSKGSTGNTIYF. In DNA form, the CDR3 reads TGTGCCAGCTCAAAGGGGTCCACTGGAAACACCATATATTTT.